The 8 T cell receptor beta chains below come from one sample, sequenced in a study of vaccination and CD4 T cells after COVID-19. Specified treatment: roughly 11-day PBMC culture with coronavirus spike peptide pools or control peptides (ViraFEST assay). The Oncomine TCR Beta short-read assay generated sequence data from the DNA of cultured CD4+ T cells. MiXCR was run by TCRdb on the PCR reads, yielding one entry per CDR3 protein. The repertoire holds over 20,000 distinct CDR3 sequences, with 64% as singletons. The antigens for these receptors are not known. Sequenced input: CD4+ T cells from blood, cultured in vitro. All receptors derive from a human donor who had recovered from COVID-19.

CDR3 coding DNA: TGTGCCAGCAGCCAAGAAAGTTCAGGGAGGACTGAAGCTTTCTTT. Its protein product is CASSQESSGRTEAFF. The genes are TRBV4-2 and TRBJ1-1, with D possibly being TRBD1 (5 bases). The CDR3 is 15 residues long. With 0 bases removed from V and 5 bases from J, the gap between germline ends came to 13 bases. CDR1 is LGHNA and CDR2 is YNFKEQ in the germline V gene.

This clonotype was seen more than once but under ten times. The chain is built from TRBV20-1 and TRBJ1-5; D is perhaps TRBD1 (6 bases). The V gene lost 6 bases and the J gene lost 2 bases, with 11 bases spanning the gap. Germline CDR1 reads DFQATT; CDR2 reads SNEGSKA (reference sequence). This CDR3 is built from 13 residues. CDR3 DNA: TGCAGTGCAGGGGGGAGGGGCAATCAGCCCCAGCATTTT. Encoded protein: CSAGGRGNQPQHF.

The rearrangement joins TRBV12-3 or TRBV12-4 to TRBJ1-1, with D possibly TRBD1 on 5 matching bases. The V end lost 3 bases, the J end lost 5 bases, and 16 bases lay between the germline ends. This CDR3 has 15 amino acids. CDR3 nucleotide sequence: TGTGCCAGCAGTTTGGGAAGGGACCTGAGGACTGAAGCTTTCTTT. Its protein is CASSLGRDLRTEAFF.

This clonotype turned up a few times. The chain uses TRBV20-1 and TRBJ2-5; 11 nucleotides line up with TRBD2. V gave up 5 bases and J gave up 0 bases; unmatched junction bases: 2. Germline CDR1 DFQATT, CDR2 SNEGSKA (reference sequence). The CDR3 length is 14 residues. The CDR3 loop is CSARGLADQETQYF. The CDR3 DNA reads as TGCAGTGCTCGGGGACTAGCGGACCAAGAGACCCAGTACTTC.

The chain links TRBV27 to TRBJ1-1; TRBD1 is a possible D gene (6 bases). This CDR3 is 13 amino acids long. The germline V gene encodes CDR1 MNHEY and CDR2 SMNVEV (reference sequence). V was cut by 2 bases and J by 7 bases, with 11 bases left in between. This CDR3 is CASSLQGLGEAFF. The DNA for the CDR3 is TGTGCCAGCAGTTTACAGGGGCTGGGTGAAGCTTTCTTT.

This clonotype was seen a handful of times. Written as DNA, the CDR3 is TGTGCCAGTAGTTCAAGGACTAGCGGGAGAACCTACGAGCAGTACTTC. It yields the protein CASSSRTSGRTYEQYF. The V call is TRBV19, the J call TRBJ2-7; 13 bases match TRBD2. Trimming took 5 bases from V and 2 from J; bases not matched to a gene: 6. In germline, CDR1 is LNHDA, CDR2 SQIVND (reference sequence). This CDR3 has 16 residues.

This clonotype came up a few times. This chain links TRBV28 with TRBJ1-5; D is unresolved. Germline V gives CDR1 MDHEN, CDR2 SYDVKM. CDR3 length: 13 amino acids. The V and J ends lost 8 bases and 1 base respectively, with 9 bases between them. In DNA, the CDR3 is TGTGCCAGCGATCCAATAAGCAATCAGCCCCAGCATTTT. It yields the protein CASDPISNQPQHF.

This chain connects TRBV28 to TRBJ2-4, with D perhaps TRBD2 (5 bases). Per the germline V gene, CDR1 is MDHEN and CDR2 is SYDVKM. CDR3 size: 13 residues. Trimming cost V 8 bases and J 0 bases, with 8 bases left between them. CDR3 region: CASGRLAKNIQYF. DNA for the CDR3: TGTGCCAGCGGGAGACTAGCCAAAAACATTCAGTACTTC.